Listed here are 30 T cell receptor beta chains from one sample, sequenced in a study of shared T cell receptors in the human thymus. This table comes from immunoSEQ multiplex PCR, and its TCRdb copy is limited to in-frame clones, with some not included. The table has about 660,000 clones, over 75% seen once. The same data also contributed to another study, on human thymus T cells.

Sequences were obtained from thymocytes. The receptors originated from a boy under two years old with a congenital heart defect.

This chain connects TRBV7-2 to TRBJ2-3; D unclear. The V end lost 5 bases, the J end lost 2 bases, and 20 bases lay between the germline ends. The CDR3 extends over 17 amino acids. Per the germline V gene, CDR1 is SGHTA and CDR2 is FQGNSA. Here the CDR3 reads CASSSSIPLTLTDTQYF. The CDR3 DNA sequence: TGTGCCAGCAGCAGTAGTATCCCGTTAACTCTCACAGATACGCAGTATTTT.

The chain joins TRBV27 to TRBJ2-3, with TRBD1 matching 9 bases. The germline V gene has CDR1 MNHEY and CDR2 SMNVEV (reference sequence). The trim removed 5 bases at V and 6 bases at J, leaving 9 bases unmatched. The CDR3 runs 15 residues. The CDR3 loop reads CASSGRDRAQDTQYF. The CDR3 bases are TGTGCCAGCAGTGGGAGGGACAGGGCGCAGGATACGCAGTATTTT.

The chain carries TRBV12-5 and TRBJ2-7, with D possibly matching TRBD2 (5 bases). The CDR3 has 13 amino acids. CDR1 and CDR2 from the germline V gene are LGHNT and FRNRAP. V shed 2 bases and J shed 7 bases, with 12 bases lying between them. In DNA form, the CDR3 reads TGTGCTAGTGGTTTGCGCCCGTCGGGGGAGCAGTACTTC. Translated, it gives CASGLRPSGEQYF.

The V call is TRBV4-2, the J call TRBJ2-3; tentatively, D is TRBD2 (6 bases). CDR1 LGHNA and CDR2 YNFKEQ come from the germline V gene. V shed 2 bases and J shed 0 bases, with 9 bases lying between them. The CDR3 runs to 15 residues. As DNA, the CDR3 is TGTGCCAGCAGCCAAACTAGCTTGAGCACAGATACGCAGTATTTT. Translated: CASSQTSLSTDTQYF.

The V gene is TRBV7-9, the J gene TRBJ2-1; D is possibly TRBD2 (6 bases). The V and J ends lost 0 bases and 0 bases respectively, with 9 bases between them. CDR3 length: 16 residues. Looked up from germline, CDR1 is SEHNR and CDR2 is FQNEAQ (reference sequence). For the CDR3, the DNA is TGTGCCAGCAGCTTAGCGCTAGCGTTCTCCTACAATGAGCAGTTCTTC. Translating it yields CASSLALAFSYNEQFF.

The J gene is TRBJ2-5, the V gene TRBV5-5; D is possibly TRBD1 (6 bases). The V gene lost 0 bases and the J gene lost 1 base, with 22 bases spanning the gap. This CDR3 contains 19 residues. The germline gives CDR1 SGHKS, CDR2 YYEKEE (reference sequence). The CDR3: CASSLAKQGRPWPQETQYF. CDR3 nucleotide sequence: TGTGCCAGCAGCTTGGCCAAGCAGGGGCGCCCCTGGCCCCAAGAGACCCAGTACTTC.

The chain recombines TRBV5-4 with TRBJ2-3, with D uncertain. The CDR3 length is 14 residues. Germline CDR1 is SGHNT and CDR2 is YYREEE (reference sequence). V dropped 4 bases and J dropped 0 bases, with 9 bases sitting between them. The CDR3 is CASSLLESTDTQYF. CDR3 nucleotides: TGTGCCAGCAGCCTATTGGAGAGCACAGATACGCAGTATTTT.

In regard to this clone: This sample includes further DNA sequences coding for the same CDR3. The rearrangement links TRBV11-2 to TRBJ1-2, with TRBD1 identical over 8 bases. CDR1 and CDR2 from the germline V gene are SGHAT and FQNNGV. The CDR3 covers 13 residues. Germline trimming cut 5 bases from V and 5 bases from J; bases unmatched to any gene: 4. CDR3 amino acids: CASSLDRGYGYTF. DNA of the CDR3: TGTGCCAGCAGCCTCGACAGGGGTTATGGCTACACCTTC. Complete variable domain (other parts from reference TRBV11-2 and TRBJ1-2): EAGVAQSPRYKIIEKRQSVAFWCNPISGHATLYWYQQILGQGPKLLIQFQNNGVVDDSQLPKDRFSAERLKGVDSTLKIQPAKLEDSAVYLCASSLDRGYGYTFGSGTRLTVV.

The rearrangement joins TRBV15 to TRBJ2-7; 7 nucleotides align to TRBD1. The CDR3 covers 13 residues. The V gene end was trimmed by 9 bases and the J gene end by 1 base; junction bases not matched to a gene: 6. Germline values: CDR1 LNHNV, CDR2 YYDKDF (reference sequence). Here the CDR3 DNA reads TGTGCCACTTCCGGACAGGAGTCCTACGAGCAGTACTTC. The encoded protein is CATSGQESYEQYF.

This chain joins TRBV9 and TRBJ2-1; 8 bases line up with TRBD1. Germline CDR1 SGDLS, CDR2 YYNGEE. V shed 0 bases and J 9 bases; nucleotides not matched to a gene: 8. The length of the CDR3 is 15 residues. The CDR3 DNA reads TGTGCCAGCAGCGTAGCGGGACAGGCCAGGACTGAGCAGTTCTTC. Protein: CASSVAGQARTEQFF.

The gene calls are TRBV2 and TRBJ2-2; TRBD2 agrees at 8 bases. The V and J ends lost 0 bases and 4 bases, in that order; junction bases with no gene match: 22. CDR1 and CDR2 from the germline V gene are SNHLY and FYNNEI. The CDR3 extends over 22 amino acids. The CDR3 is CASSEALRGGNRQPGTTGELFF. CDR3 coding DNA: TGTGCCAGCAGTGAAGCGCTTCGGGGGGGTAATCGGCAGCCGGGGACCACCGGGGAGCTGTTTTTT. The entire variable domain, with the rest obtained from reference TRBV2 and TRBJ2-2, is as follows: EPEVTQTPSHQVTQMGQEVILRCVPISNHLYFYWYRQILGQKVEFLVSFYNNEISEKSEIFDDQFSVERPDGSNFTLKIRSTKLEDSAMYFCASSEALRGGNRQPGTTGELFFGEGSRLTVL.

V gene TRBV30 combines with J gene TRBJ1-5; the D gene is possibly TRBD1 (6 bases). Germline assignment: CDR1 GTSNPN and CDR2 SVGIG (reference sequence). V shed 3 bases and J shed 5 bases, with 11 bases lying between them. The CDR3 runs 13 residues. The CDR3 region is CAWSLQGDQPQHF. CDR3 bases: TGTGCCTGGAGCCTACAGGGCGATCAGCCCCAGCATTTT.

V usage is TRBV28 and J usage is TRBJ1-5, with D tentatively TRBD1 (5 bases). Germline-derived CDR1 and CDR2 are MDHEN and SYDVKM. Trimming pared 0 bases from V and 1 base from J, leaving 19 bases between. CDR3 size: 19 residues. CDR3 bases: TGTGCCAGCAGTTTATGCCCAGGGCCCGCGAGTCGGAGCAATCAGCCCCAGCATTTT. Translating it yields CASSLCPGPASRSNQPQHF.

As DNA, the CDR3 is TGTGCCAGCAGTTCTAAACGCACAGGGGGTAAAGAGACCCAGTACTTC. Translating it yields CASSSKRTGGKETQYF. The V call is TRBV28, the J call TRBJ2-5; 8 bases are shared with TRBD1. J lost 3 bases, V lost 4 bases, and 10 bases had no gene match. This CDR3 comprises 16 residues. Germline loops: CDR1 MDHEN, CDR2 SYDVKM.

The chain employs TRBV28 and TRBJ2-1, with 15 bases lining up with TRBD2. This CDR3 spans 18 amino acids. Germline CDR1 and CDR2: MDHEN and SYDVKM. V trimming: 2 bases; J trimming: 3 bases; junction bases outside the gene matches: 5. CDR3 protein: CASSLKGLAGGVYNEQFF. CDR3 nucleotides: TGTGCCAGCAGTTTAAAGGGACTAGCGGGAGGAGTCTACAATGAGCAGTTCTTC.

This clone was seen a few times. The chain combines TRBV5-8 with TRBJ2-3; 7 nucleotides line up with TRBD2. The germline CDR1 and CDR2 sequences are SGHTS and YDEGEE. This CDR3 is built from 16 residues. V trimming: 0 bases; J trimming: 1 base; junction bases outside the gene matches: 5. The CDR3 region is CASSLGGRARTDTQYF. The DNA for the CDR3 is TGTGCCAGCAGCTTGGGCGGGAGAGCCCGCACAGATACGCAGTATTTT.

The chain carries TRBV6-4 and TRBJ1-5; D unclear. Germline CDR1 MRHNA, CDR2 SNTAGT. The CDR3 runs to 15 residues. Between the trimmed V and J ends, which lost 3 bases and 5 bases, there was a span of 14 bases. The CDR3: CASSEWASSDQPQHF. Written as DNA, the CDR3 is TGTGCCAGCAGTGAGTGGGCCAGCTCGGATCAGCCCCAGCATTTT.

The chain links TRBV15 to TRBJ2-2, with unresolved D. CDR3 size: 16 residues. Looked up from germline, CDR1 is LNHNV and CDR2 is YYDKDF (reference sequence). Trimming shortened V by 2 bases and J by 0 bases, and 10 bases separated the two germline ends. This chain's CDR3 is CATSRFDSPNTGELFF. CDR3 bases: TGTGCCACCAGCAGATTCGACTCTCCGAACACCGGGGAGCTGTTTTTT.

The V call is TRBV14, the J call TRBJ2-7, with D unclear. This CDR3 has 12 amino acids. Germline V gives CDR1 SGHDN, CDR2 FVKESK. The V gene lost 0 bases and the J gene lost 12 bases, with 12 bases spanning the gap. The CDR3: CASSQDGEYLYF. The CDR3 DNA reads as TGTGCCAGCAGCCAAGACGGAGAGTACTTGTACTTC.

The rearrangement uses TRBV18 and TRBJ1-2, with D possibly matching TRBD1 (5 bases). Trimming stripped 2 bases from V and 10 bases from J, with 20 bases between. CDR3 length equals 15 residues. Germline values: CDR1 KGHSH, CDR2 LQKENI. The CDR3 coding sequence is TGTGCCAGCTCACCAAAAACCAGGGATGTCTGCTACTACACCTTC. This codes for CASSPKTRDVCYYTF. Using reference TRBV18 and TRBJ1-2 for the parts outside the CDR3, the full variable domain is NAGVMQNPRHLVRRRGQEARLRCSPMKGHSHVYWYRQLPEEGLKFMVYLQKENIIDESGMPKERFSAEFPKEGPSILRIQQVVRGDSAAYFCASSPKTRDVCYYTFGSGTRLTVV.

This clone was detected only once. The gene calls are TRBV20-1 and TRBJ1-5; D not certain. The CDR3 loop spans 10 amino acids. Germline lookup yields CDR1 DFQATT and CDR2 SNEGSKA (reference sequence). V lost 8 bases and J lost 4, with 6 bases in between. This CDR3 reads CSTENQPQHF. CDR3 sequence (DNA): TGCAGTACCGAGAATCAGCCCCAGCATTTT.

The count of this clone is one. This chain uses TRBV10-2 with TRBJ1-4, with D tentatively TRBD1 (5 bases). Germline CDR1 reads WSHSY; CDR2 reads SAAADI. The CDR3 spans 14 residues. The V and J ends lost 2 bases and 8 bases respectively, with 12 bases between them. The CDR3 loop reads CASSEIGEGEKLFF. The CDR3, as DNA: TGCGCCAGCAGTGAGATAGGGGAAGGGGAAAAACTGTTTTTT.

This rearrangement joins TRBV10-2 to TRBJ1-1, with D possibly being TRBD1 (5 bases). Trimming stripped 1 base from V and 2 bases from J, with 11 bases between. The CDR3 is 15 amino acids. Per germline, CDR1 WSHSY and CDR2 SAAADI. In DNA, the CDR3 is TGCGCCAGCAGTGAGTTAGACAGCCGTAACACTGAAGCTTTCTTT. This codes for CASSELDSRNTEAFF.

This clone was observed once. This sequence joins TRBV11-2 and TRBJ1-4, with D unclear. Germline CDR1 reads SGHAT; CDR2 reads FQNNGV. The ends were cut back, 5 bases at V and 5 bases at J, with 18 bases in the middle. This CDR3 has 16 amino acids. Here the CDR3 reads CASSPMLREPNEKLFF. The DNA of the CDR3 is TGTGCCAGCAGCCCCATGTTGAGGGAACCGAATGAAAAACTGTTTTTT.

The chain recombines TRBV7-2 with TRBJ2-3; 9 bases agree with TRBD1. The CDR3 has 12 residues. Germline V lookup: CDR1 SGHTA, CDR2 FQGNSA. Germline trimming cut 5 bases from V and 12 bases from J; bases unmatched to any gene: 6. CDR3 bases: TGTGCCAGCAGCGCCCACAGGGGGCCCCAGTATTTT. Its translation: CASSAHRGPQYF.

The chain combines TRBV28 with TRBJ2-5, with 8 bases fitting TRBD2. Germline V gene sequence: CDR1 MDHEN, CDR2 SYDVKM. The CDR3 length is 13 residues. Trimming took 6 bases from V and 3 from J; bases not matched to a gene: 3. The CDR3 DNA sequence: TGTGCCAGCAGAGACGGGAGGGAAGAGACCCAGTACTTC. The encoded protein is CASRDGREETQYF.

The J gene is TRBJ2-1, the V gene TRBV5-1, with 9 positions matching TRBD2. The trim removed 7 bases at V and 7 bases at J, leaving 6 bases unmatched. Germline loops: CDR1 SGHRS, CDR2 YFSETQ. The CDR3 runs 13 residues. In DNA form, the CDR3 reads TGCGCCAGCCTGGGCGGGAGGGTAAATGAGCAGTTCTTC. Protein: CASLGGRVNEQFF.

The chain employs TRBV12-5 and TRBJ1-2; possible D gene TRBD1, 6 bases. The CDR3 consists of 17 residues. Per the germline V gene, CDR1 is LGHNT and CDR2 is FRNRAP. V was pared by 6 bases and J by 3 bases, with 23 bases between. This chain's CDR3 is CASGRYREHIKDYGYTF. The DNA of the CDR3 is TGTGCTAGTGGCCGTTACAGGGAACATATTAAGGACTATGGCTACACCTTC.

CDR3 residues: CASSLRGYGYTF. In DNA, the CDR3 is TGTGCCAGCAGTCTCAGGGGTTACGGCTACACCTTC. The chain couples TRBV11-1 to TRBJ1-2, with a tentative D call TRBD1 (6 bases). Germline lookup yields CDR1 SGHAT and CDR2 FQDESV (reference sequence). The ends were cut back, 6 bases at V and 8 bases at J, with 13 bases in the middle. This CDR3 is built from 12 residues.

The genes are TRBV7-8 and TRBJ2-7, with 8 nucleotides matching TRBD1. J gave up 7 bases and V 5 bases, and 10 bases lay outside the gene matches. In germline, CDR1 is SGHVS, CDR2 FQNEAQ. The CDR3 consists of 14 residues. Written as DNA, the CDR3 is TGTGCCAGCAGCGCGGACAGGGCTCCACGGGAGCAGTACTTC. This encodes CASSADRAPREQYF.